Listed below are T cell receptor beta chains from one sample, sequenced in a study of blood T cell repertoires in COVID-19. Measured with immunoSEQ multiplex PCR; TCRdb has only the in-frame clones, and not every one. Of around 380,000 clones listed, roughly 86% are singletons. What was sequenced was PBMCs or T cells enriched from blood (not recorded which). The receptors here all came from a young man who had recovered from COVID-19. Each CDR3 is given with its conserved first and last residue. The D gene is left open where the match is weak. Clone size is stated in some rows and not others, as once, few, many or a class when expanded.

J gene | V gene | D gene | clone size | CDR3 protein | CDR3 DNA
TRBJ2-7 | TRBV10-1 | TRBD2 | few | CASSAPGGEQYF | TGCGCCAGCAGCGCCCCGGGAGGCGAGCAGTACTTC
TRBJ2-1 | TRBV5-4 | TRBD1 | NA | CASSHDIQGLDEQFF | TGTGCCAGCAGCCACGACATACAGGGGCTAGATGAGCAGTTCTTC
TRBJ2-3 | TRBV29-1 | TRBD1 | NA | CSGGQGPDTQYF | TGCAGCGGGGGACAGGGCCCAGATACGCAGTATTTT
TRBJ2-7 | TRBV12-3/TRBV12-4 | NA | NA | CASSRQGYEQYF | TGTGCCAGCTCCCGTCAGGGTTACGAGCAGTACTTC
TRBJ2-1 | TRBV14 | NA | NA | CASSQESWSSYNEQFF | TGTGCCAGCAGCCAAGAGAGCTGGAGCTCCTACAATGAGCAGTTCTTC
TRBJ1-2 | TRBV21-1 | NA | NA | CASSKVCHAGVHGYTF | TGTGCCAGCAGCAAAGTTTGTCATGCTGGAGTGCATGGCTACACCTTC
TRBJ1-2 | TRBV7-9 | NA | NA | CASSLVSGSYGYTF | TGTGCCAGCAGCTTAGTATCGGGGTCCTATGGCTACACCTTC
TRBJ1-4 | TRBV5-1 | NA | NA | CASSLVGATNEKLFF | TGCGCCAGCAGCTTGGTAGGGGCAACTAATGAAAAACTGTTTTTT
TRBJ2-5 | TRBV10-3 | TRBD1 | once | CAISESGQGVETQYF | TGTGCCATCAGTGAGTCAGGGCAGGGGGTAGAGACCCAGTACTTC
TRBJ2-3 | TRBV11-2 | NA | NA | CASSLGSRAGNTDTQYF | TGTGCCAGCAGCTTAGGCTCGAGGGCCGGTAACACAGATACGCAGTATTTT
TRBJ2-7 | TRBV19 | TRBD1 | NA | CASRARQGANYEQYF | TGTGCCAGTAGGGCTCGACAGGGGGCAAACTACGAGCAGTACTTC
TRBJ2-3 | TRBV7-8 | NA | NA | CASSLSVAYPTDTQYF | TGTGCCAGCAGCTTATCCGTGGCATATCCAACAGATACGCAGTATTTT
TRBJ2-7 | TRBV30 | TRBD2 | NA | CAWQPQGLLVSEQYF | TGTGCCTGGCAACCCCAGGGACTACTTGTGTCCGAGCAGTACTTC
TRBJ1-3 | TRBV7-9 | TRBD1 | NA | CASSDGQASGNTIYF | TGTGCCAGCAGCGATGGACAGGCCTCTGGAAACACCATATATTTT
TRBJ2-7 | TRBV3-1/TRBV3-2 | TRBD2 | NA | CASSLAGASYEQYF | TGTGCCAGCAGTCTAGCGGGGGCCTCCTACGAGCAGTACTTC
TRBJ1-2 | TRBV4-1 | NA | once | CASSQDSPAIVYGYTF | TGCGCCAGCAGCCAAGATTCGCCCGCTATTGTCTATGGCTACACCTTC
TRBJ2-2 | TRBV7-2 | TRBD2 | NA | CASSEPGLAVFTGELFF | TGTGCCAGCAGCGAGCCGGGACTAGCGGTTTTCACCGGGGAGCTGTTTTTT
TRBJ1-2 | TRBV27 | NA | NA | CASSFQGRGGYTF | TGTGCCAGCAGTTTTCAGGGCAGGGGCGGCTACACCTTC
TRBJ2-7 | TRBV5-4 | TRBD1 | NA | CASSFSGGVYEQYF | TGTGCCAGCAGCTTTTCAGGGGGAGTCTACGAGCAGTACTTC
TRBJ2-5 | TRBV15 | NA | NA | CATSRESVETQYF | TGTGCCACCAGCAGAGAGAGTGTGGAGACCCAGTACTTC
TRBJ1-6 | TRBV2 | TRBD1 | NA | CASSPGQGDSPLHF | TGTGCCAGCAGTCCGGGACAGGGGGATTCACCCCTCCACTTT
TRBJ1-2 | TRBV2 | TRBD1 | NA | CASSENYRGGNYGYTF | TGTGCCAGCAGTGAAAATTACAGGGGCGGGAACTATGGCTACACCTTC
TRBJ2-7 | TRBV2 | NA | few | CAIPLRPESSEQYF | TGTGCCATCCCGCTCAGGCCCGAGAGCAGCGAGCAGTACTTC
TRBJ1-3 | TRBV6-1 | TRBD1 | NA | CASSAGTGSSGNTIYF | TGTGCCAGCAGTGCAGGGACAGGAAGCTCTGGAAACACCATATATTTT
TRBJ2-5 | TRBV5-1 | NA | NA | CASSFMALPHETQYF | TGCGCCAGCAGCTTCATGGCACTACCCCACGAGACCCAGTACTTC
TRBJ1-2 | TRBV4-1 | TRBD1 | NA | CASSQEGGRGGQGSFGYTF | TGCGCCAGCAGCCAAGAAGGCGGGCGTGGGGGACAGGGGAGCTTCGGCTACACCTTC
TRBJ1-5 | TRBV2 | TRBD1 | NA | CASRRLGTVPHF | TGTGCCAGCAGGAGACTCGGGACAGTCCCGCATTTT
TRBJ2-3 | TRBV19 | NA | NA | CASRGAADTQYF | TGTGCCTCTCGGGGGGCCGCAGATACGCAGTATTTT
TRBJ1-1 | TRBV6-5 | TRBD1 | NA | CASSRRQGGTEAFF | TGTGCCAGCAGTCGCCGACAGGGTGGCACTGAAGCTTTCTTT
TRBJ2-7 | TRBV11-2 | NA | NA | CASSPEAGDEQYF | TGTGCCAGCAGTCCTGAGGCAGGGGACGAGCAGTACTTC
TRBJ1-2 | TRBV15 | NA | NA | CATSRGGLYPANYGYTF | TGTGCCACCAGCAGGGGGGGGCTATACCCAGCTAACTATGGCTACACCTTC
TRBJ1-2 | TRBV4-2 | TRBD1 | NA | CASSQTLGTGGGYTF | TGTGCCAGCAGCCAAACCCTCGGGACAGGCGGTGGCTACACCTTC
TRBJ2-3 | TRBV3-1/TRBV3-2 | NA | once | CASMTSSTDTQYF | TGTGCCAGCATGACTTCTAGCACAGATACGCAGTATTTT
TRBJ2-2 | TRBV5-4 | NA | NA | CASSLARGAGNTGELFF | TGTGCCAGCAGCCTGGCGCGGGGCGCGGGGAACACCGGGGAGCTGTTTTTT
TRBJ1-5 | TRBV10-2 | TRBD1 | NA | CASSEGQGYQPQHF | TGCGCCAGCAGTGAGGGACAGGGGTACCAGCCCCAGCATTTT
TRBJ1-3 | TRBV6-5 | NA | NA | CASSYRPGLTGNTIYF | TGTGCCAGCAGTTACCGCCCGGGGTTGACGGGAAACACCATATATTTT
TRBJ1-5 | TRBV4-1 | TRBD1 | NA | CASSHTRDSFNQPQHF | TGCGCCAGCAGCCATACCCGGGACAGCTTCAATCAGCCCCAGCATTTT
TRBJ1-1 | TRBV6-5 | NA | NA | CASRPQGMRDTEAFF | TGTGCCAGCAGGCCCCAGGGGATGAGGGACACTGAAGCTTTCTTT
TRBJ2-5 | TRBV10-3 | TRBD2 | NA | CAIRPSGEETQYF | TGTGCCATCAGGCCTAGCGGGGAAGAGACCCAGTACTTC
TRBJ2-7 | TRBV5-1 | TRBD2 | NA | CASSLGTSGGANEQYF | TGCGCCAGCAGCTTGGGGACTAGCGGGGGGGCCAACGAGCAGTACTTC
TRBJ1-3 | TRBV3-1/TRBV3-2 | NA | NA | CASSQGTRGNTIYF | TGTGCCAGCAGCCAGGGGACCCGGGGGAACACCATATATTTT
TRBJ2-7 | TRBV5-1 | TRBD1 | NA | CASSLGQGQGEQYF | TGCGCCAGCAGCTTGGGACAGGGCCAAGGAGAGCAGTACTTC
TRBJ1-1 | TRBV6-5 | NA | NA | CASSLSGTEAFF | TGTGCCAGCAGCCTTAGTGGCACTGAAGCTTTCTTT
TRBJ2-4 | TRBV7-2 | NA | NA | CASSLEQSGAKNIQYF | TGTGCCAGCAGCTTAGAGCAGAGCGGGGCCAAAAACATTCAGTACTTC
TRBJ1-3 | TRBV19 | NA | NA | CASSIVGNTIYF | TGTGCCAGTAGTATCGTTGGAAACACCATATATTTT
TRBJ1-3 | TRBV5-1 | TRBD1 | NA | CASSLEDRVVGNTIYF | TGCGCCAGCAGCTTGGAAGACAGGGTAGTTGGAAACACCATATATTTT
TRBJ2-1 | TRBV7-2 | TRBD1 | few | CASSLQGTEYNEQFF | TGTGCCAGCAGCTTACAGGGGACAGAGTACAATGAGCAGTTCTTC
TRBJ2-7 | TRBV7-9 | NA | NA | CASSLGGAGAYEQYF | TGTGCCAGCAGCTTGGGTGGCGCAGGGGCCTACGAGCAGTACTTC
TRBJ1-4 | TRBV5-4 | NA | NA | CASSKKRGGTNEKLFF | TGTGCCAGCAGTAAGAAACGGGGGGGGACTAATGAAAAACTGTTTTTT
TRBJ2-3 | TRBV9 | TRBD1 | few | CASSLQGDGTDTQYF | TGTGCCAGCAGCTTACAGGGGGATGGCACAGATACGCAGTATTTT
TRBJ1-4 | TRBV4-2 | NA | NA | CASSQEGPGHQPRSEKLFF | TGTGCCAGCAGCCAAGAAGGCCCGGGACACCAGCCGAGGTCGGAAAAACTGTTTTTT
TRBJ1-2 | TRBV2 | NA | NA | CASRLTSSKGYTF | TGTGCCAGCAGACTCACCTCCTCTAAGGGCTACACCTTC
TRBJ2-7 | TRBV6-5 | NA | once | CASTGLWSLYEQYF | TGTGCCAGCACCGGCCTATGGAGTCTCTACGAGCAGTACTTC
TRBJ1-6 | TRBV7-9 | NA | NA | CASSSGGIRNSPLHF | TGTGCCAGCAGCAGTGGGGGGATCAGAAATTCACCCCTCCACTTT
TRBJ1-1 | TRBV7-2 | NA | NA | CASSLGARSNTEAFF | TGTGCCAGCAGCTTAGGTGCGCGCTCGAACACTGAAGCTTTCTTT
TRBJ1-6 | TRBV6-5 | TRBD1 | NA | CASRRGQEKNSPLHF | TGTGCCAGCAGACGAGGACAGGAAAAGAATTCACCCCTCCACTTT
TRBJ1-5 | TRBV19 | TRBD1 | NA | CASSTTGTDSNQPQHF | TGTGCCAGTAGTACCACCGGGACAGATAGCAATCAGCCCCAGCATTTT
TRBJ1-1 | TRBV12-3/TRBV12-4 | NA | NA | CASSDKYTEAFF | TGTGCCAGCAGCGACAAGTACACTGAAGCTTTCTTT
TRBJ1-2 | TRBV21-1 | NA | NA | CASRRARERDIRGYTF | TGTGCCAGCCGACGCGCTAGGGAGCGGGACATACGGGGCTACACCTTC